These T cell receptor beta chains were read from a single sample in a study of monozygotic twins with inflammatory bowel disease. TCRdb processed the 5' RACE reads again and assigns one entry to each CDR3 protein, with no DNA. This sample's table reports more than 350,000 distinct CDR3 sequences. Material for sequencing was blood. The receptors were sampled from a human donor with ulcerative colitis or Crohn's disease, or a healthy co-twin of an affected twin (not recorded which). The CDR3 runs from the conserved cysteine through the conserved F or W.

CASSLDADTQYF,12,TRBJ2-3,TRBV12-3/TRBV12-4
CSAGGGAFYSNQPQHF,16,TRBJ1-5,TRBV20-1
CASSFNNPPKQFF,13,TRBJ2-1,TRBV5-8
CASSYSDRYEQYF,13,TRBJ2-7,TRBV6-6
CASSYATEAFF,11,TRBJ1-1,TRBV6-2/TRBV6-3
CASSLGPTSTDTQYF,15,TRBJ2-3,TRBV5-1
CASSLEQGDLYGYTF,15,TRBJ1-2,TRBV7-9
CASSPAGGNYEQYF,14,TRBJ2-7,TRBV18
CASSLLRDRGGYEQYF,16,TRBJ2-7,TRBV7-2
CASSQESTGGPYGYTF,16,TRBJ1-2,TRBV3-1
CASGLTGSGSRGSYNEQFF,19,TRBJ2-1,TRBV12-5
CSARNTGNTEAFF,13,TRBJ1-1,TRBV20-1
CASSLDPGPNYGYTF,15,TRBJ1-2,TRBV5-1
CASGRTRDTEAFF,13,TRBJ1-1,TRBV27
CSVTGGTYEQYF,12,TRBJ2-7,TRBV29-1
CASSLAKGAETQYF,14,TRBJ2-5,TRBV5-4
CASSFGAGADEQFF,14,TRBJ2-1,TRBV12-3/TRBV12-4
CASSPQGNPTEAFF,14,TRBJ1-1,TRBV27
CASSEGQPGGEQFF,14,TRBJ2-1,TRBV5-1
CASSQTGYGLRAFF,14,TRBJ1-1,TRBV14
CASSPGQQYEQYF,13,TRBJ2-7,TRBV6-5
CASSSGDSNRAEAFF,15,TRBJ1-1,TRBV7-9
CASSLALPSGSKYNEQFF,18,TRBJ2-1,TRBV7-8
CASGRHNEQFF,11,TRBJ2-1,TRBV28
CASGLAPGRAGEQYF,15,TRBJ2-7,TRBV12-5
CASSPMTGQQPQHF,14,TRBJ1-5,TRBV18
CASSLDLADKYF,12,TRBJ2-7,TRBV7-8
CASSQEAGYGYTF,13,TRBJ1-2,TRBV6-1
CASSDRGSEQYF,12,TRBJ2-7,TRBV5-1